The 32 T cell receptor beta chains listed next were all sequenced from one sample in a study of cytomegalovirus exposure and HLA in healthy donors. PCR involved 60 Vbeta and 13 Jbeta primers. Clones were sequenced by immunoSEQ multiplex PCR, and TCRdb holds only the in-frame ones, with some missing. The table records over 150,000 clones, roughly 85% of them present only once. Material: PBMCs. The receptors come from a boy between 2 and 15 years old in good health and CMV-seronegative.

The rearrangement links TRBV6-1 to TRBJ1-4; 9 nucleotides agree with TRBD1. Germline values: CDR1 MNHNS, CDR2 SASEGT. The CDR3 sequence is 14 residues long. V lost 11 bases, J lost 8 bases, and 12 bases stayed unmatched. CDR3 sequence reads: CAGSFGTGSEKLFF. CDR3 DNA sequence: TGTGCCGGCTCATTCGGGACAGGGTCGGAAAAACTGTTTTTT.

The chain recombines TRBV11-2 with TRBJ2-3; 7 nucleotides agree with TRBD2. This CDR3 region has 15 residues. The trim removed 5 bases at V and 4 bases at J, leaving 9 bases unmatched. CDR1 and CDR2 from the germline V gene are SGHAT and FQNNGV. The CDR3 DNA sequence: TGTGCCAGCAGCCTTAAATGGGGGGGGGCAGATACGCAGTATTTT. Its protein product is CASSLKWGGADTQYF.

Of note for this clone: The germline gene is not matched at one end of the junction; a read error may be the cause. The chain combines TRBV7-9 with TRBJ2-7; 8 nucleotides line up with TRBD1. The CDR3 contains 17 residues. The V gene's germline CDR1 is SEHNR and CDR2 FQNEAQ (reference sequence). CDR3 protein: CSSSRGSAGGIPYEQYF. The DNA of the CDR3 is TGTTCCAGCAGCCGAGGGTCGGCAGGGGGCATCCCCTACGAGCAGTACTTC.

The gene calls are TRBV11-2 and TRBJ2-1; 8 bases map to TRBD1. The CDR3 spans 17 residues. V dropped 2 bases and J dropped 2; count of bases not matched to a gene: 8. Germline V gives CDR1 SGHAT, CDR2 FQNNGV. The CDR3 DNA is TGTGCCAGCAGCTTAAACGGACAGGGTATCCCCTACAATGAGCAGTTCTTC. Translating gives CASSLNGQGIPYNEQFF.

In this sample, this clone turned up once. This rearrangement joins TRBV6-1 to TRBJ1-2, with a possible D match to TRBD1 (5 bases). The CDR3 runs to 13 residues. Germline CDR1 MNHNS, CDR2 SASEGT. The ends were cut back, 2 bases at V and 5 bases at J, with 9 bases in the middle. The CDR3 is CASSEMGQYGYTF. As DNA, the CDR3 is TGTGCCAGCAGTGAAATGGGGCAGTATGGCTACACCTTC.

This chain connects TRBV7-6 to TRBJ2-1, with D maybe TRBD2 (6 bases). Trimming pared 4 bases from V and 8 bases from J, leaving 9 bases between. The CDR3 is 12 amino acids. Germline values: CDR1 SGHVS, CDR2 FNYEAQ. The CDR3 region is CASSSWGDEQFF. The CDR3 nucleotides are TGTGCCAGCAGCTCGTGGGGGGATGAGCAGTTCTTC. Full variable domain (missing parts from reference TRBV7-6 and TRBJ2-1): GAGVSQSPRYKVTKRGQDVALRCDPISGHVSLYWYRQALGQGPEFLTYFNYEAQQDKSGLPNDRFSAERPEGSISTLTIQRTEQRDSAMYRCASSSWGDEQFFGPGTRLTVL.

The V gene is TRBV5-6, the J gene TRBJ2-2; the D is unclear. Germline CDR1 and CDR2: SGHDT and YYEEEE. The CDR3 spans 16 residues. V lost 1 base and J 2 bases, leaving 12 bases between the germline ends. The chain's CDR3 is CASSLLDRVNTGELFF. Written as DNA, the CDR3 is TGTGCCAGCAGCTTGCTGGATCGGGTTAACACCGGGGAGCTGTTTTTT.

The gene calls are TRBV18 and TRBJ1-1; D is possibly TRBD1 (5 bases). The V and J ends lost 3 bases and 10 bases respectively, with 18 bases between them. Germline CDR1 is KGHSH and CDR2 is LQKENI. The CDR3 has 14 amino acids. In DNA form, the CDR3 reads TGTGCCAGCTCACCTACCGGACCGACAGCCGGAGCTTTCTTT. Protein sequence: CASSPTGPTAGAFF. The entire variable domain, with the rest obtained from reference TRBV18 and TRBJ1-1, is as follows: NAGVMQNPRHLVRRRGQEARLRCSPMKGHSHVYWYRQLPEEGLKFMVYLQKENIIDESGMPKERFSAEFPKEGPSILRIQQVVRGDSAAYFCASSPTGPTAGAFFGQGTRLTVV.

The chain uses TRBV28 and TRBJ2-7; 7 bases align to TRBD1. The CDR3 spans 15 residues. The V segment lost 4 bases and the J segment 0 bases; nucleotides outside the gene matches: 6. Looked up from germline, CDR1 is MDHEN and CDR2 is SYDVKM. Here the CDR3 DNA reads TGTGCCAGCAGTTCCGGGACAGCTAGCTCCTACGAGCAGTACGTC. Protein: CASSSGTASSYEQYV.

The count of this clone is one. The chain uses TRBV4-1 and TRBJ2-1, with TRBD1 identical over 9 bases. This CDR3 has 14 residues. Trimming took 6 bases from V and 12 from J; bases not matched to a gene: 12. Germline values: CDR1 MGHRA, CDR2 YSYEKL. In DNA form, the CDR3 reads TGCGCCAGCAGGTCCCCGGGACAGGGAGTAGGGCAGTTCTTC. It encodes CASRSPGQGVGQFF.

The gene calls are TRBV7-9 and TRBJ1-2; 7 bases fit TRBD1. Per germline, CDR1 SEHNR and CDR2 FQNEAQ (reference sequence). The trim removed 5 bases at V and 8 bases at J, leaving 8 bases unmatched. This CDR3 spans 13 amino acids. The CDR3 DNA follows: TGTGCCAGCAGCCCAGCGACAGGGTCCGGCTACACCTTC. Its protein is CASSPATGSGYTF.

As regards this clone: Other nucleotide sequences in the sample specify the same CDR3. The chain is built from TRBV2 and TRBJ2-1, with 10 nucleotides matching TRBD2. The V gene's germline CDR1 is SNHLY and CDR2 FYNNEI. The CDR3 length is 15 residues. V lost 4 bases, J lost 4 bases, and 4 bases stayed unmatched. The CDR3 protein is CASSGAGGGYNEQFF. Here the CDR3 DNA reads TGTGCCAGCAGTGGAGCGGGAGGGGGTTACAATGAGCAGTTCTTC.

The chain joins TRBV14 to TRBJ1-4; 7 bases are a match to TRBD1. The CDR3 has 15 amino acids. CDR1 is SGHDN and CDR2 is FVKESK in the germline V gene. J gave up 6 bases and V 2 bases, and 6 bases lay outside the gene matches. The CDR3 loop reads CASSQTRDRDEKLFF. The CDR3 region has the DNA TGTGCCAGCAGCCAAACCCGTGACAGGGATGAAAAACTGTTTTTT.

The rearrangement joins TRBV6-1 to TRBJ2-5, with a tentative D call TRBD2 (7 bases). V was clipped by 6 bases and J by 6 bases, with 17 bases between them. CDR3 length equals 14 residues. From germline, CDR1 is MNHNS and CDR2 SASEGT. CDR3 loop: CASREGGSLKTQYF. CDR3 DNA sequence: TGTGCCAGCAGGGAGGGGGGGTCACTAAAGACCCAGTACTTC.

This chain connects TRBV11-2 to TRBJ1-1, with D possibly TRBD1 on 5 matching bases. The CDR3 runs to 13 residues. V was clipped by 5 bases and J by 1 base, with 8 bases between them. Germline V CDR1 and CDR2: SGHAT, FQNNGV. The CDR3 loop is CASSTDRNTEAFF. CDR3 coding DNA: TGTGCCAGCAGCACAGACAGGAACACTGAAGCTTTCTTT.

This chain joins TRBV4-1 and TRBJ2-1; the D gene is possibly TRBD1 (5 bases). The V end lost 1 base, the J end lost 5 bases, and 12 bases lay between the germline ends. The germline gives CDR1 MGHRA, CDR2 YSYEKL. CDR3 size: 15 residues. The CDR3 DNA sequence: TGCGCCAGCAGCCAAGCCGACAGAGACGACAATGAGCAGTTCTTC. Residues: CASSQADRDDNEQFF.

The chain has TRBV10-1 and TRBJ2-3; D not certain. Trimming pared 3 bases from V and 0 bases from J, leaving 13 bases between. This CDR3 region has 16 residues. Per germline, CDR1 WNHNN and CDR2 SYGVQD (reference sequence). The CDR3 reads CASSDQESGSTDTQYF. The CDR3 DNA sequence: TGCGCCAGCAGTGATCAGGAATCAGGCAGCACAGATACGCAGTATTTT.

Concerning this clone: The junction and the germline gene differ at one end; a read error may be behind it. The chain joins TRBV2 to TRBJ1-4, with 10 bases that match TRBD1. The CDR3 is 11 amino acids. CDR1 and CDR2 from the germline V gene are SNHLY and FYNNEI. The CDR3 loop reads CASRTDRGLLF. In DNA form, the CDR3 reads TGTGCCAGCAGAACCGACAGGGGGCTACTTTTT.

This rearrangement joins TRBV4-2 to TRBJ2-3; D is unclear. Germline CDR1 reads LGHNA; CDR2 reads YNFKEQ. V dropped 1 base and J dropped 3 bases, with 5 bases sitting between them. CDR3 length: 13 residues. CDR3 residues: CASSQVETDTQYF. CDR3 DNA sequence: TGTGCCAGCAGCCAAGTAGAGACAGATACGCAGTATTTT.

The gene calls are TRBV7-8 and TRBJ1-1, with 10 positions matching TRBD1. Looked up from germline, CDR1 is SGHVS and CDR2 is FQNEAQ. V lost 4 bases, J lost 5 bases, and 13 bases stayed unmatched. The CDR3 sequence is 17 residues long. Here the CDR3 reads CASSYSRQGARGTEAFF. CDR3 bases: TGTGCCAGCAGCTATTCGAGACAGGGGGCCCGTGGGACTGAAGCTTTCTTT.

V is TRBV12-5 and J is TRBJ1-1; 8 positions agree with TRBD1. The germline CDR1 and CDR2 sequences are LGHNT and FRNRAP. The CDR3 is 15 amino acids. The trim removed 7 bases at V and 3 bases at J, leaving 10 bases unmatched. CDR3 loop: CASAPTGDGYTEAFF. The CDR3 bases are TGTGCTAGTGCCCCGACAGGGGATGGGTACACTGAAGCTTTCTTT.

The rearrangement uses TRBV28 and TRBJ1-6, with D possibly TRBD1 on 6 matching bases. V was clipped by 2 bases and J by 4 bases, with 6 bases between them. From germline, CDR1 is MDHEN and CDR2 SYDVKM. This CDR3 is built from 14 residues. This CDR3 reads CASSLGQYNSPLHF. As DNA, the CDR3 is TGTGCCAGCAGTTTAGGACAGTATAATTCACCCCTCCACTTT.

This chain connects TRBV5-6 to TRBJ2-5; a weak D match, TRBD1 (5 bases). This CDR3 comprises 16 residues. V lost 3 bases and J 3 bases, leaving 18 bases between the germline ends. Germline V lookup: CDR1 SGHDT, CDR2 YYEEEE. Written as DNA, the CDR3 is TGTGCCAGCAGCTGGATGGGCAGGGCCTTGGAAGAGACCCAGTACTTC. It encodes CASSWMGRALEETQYF.

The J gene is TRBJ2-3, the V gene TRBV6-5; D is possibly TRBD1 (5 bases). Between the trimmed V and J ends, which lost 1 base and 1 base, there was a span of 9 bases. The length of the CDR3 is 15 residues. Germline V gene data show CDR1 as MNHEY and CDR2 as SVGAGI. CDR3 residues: CASSYLARGTDTQYF. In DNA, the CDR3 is TGTGCCAGCAGTTACTTGGCCAGGGGCACAGATACGCAGTATTTT.

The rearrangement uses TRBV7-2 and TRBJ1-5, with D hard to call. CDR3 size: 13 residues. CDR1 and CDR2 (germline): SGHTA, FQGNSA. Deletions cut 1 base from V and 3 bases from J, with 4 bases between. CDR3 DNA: TGTGCCAGCAGCTTAGAGCTCAATCAGCCCCAGCATTTT. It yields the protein CASSLELNQPQHF.

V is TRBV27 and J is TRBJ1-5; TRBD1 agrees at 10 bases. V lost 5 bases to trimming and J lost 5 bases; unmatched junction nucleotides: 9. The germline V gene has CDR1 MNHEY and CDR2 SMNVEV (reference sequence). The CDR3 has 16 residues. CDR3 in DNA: TGTGCCAGCAGTAGCCAAAGACAGGGGGCCGATCAGCCCCAGCATTTT. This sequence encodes CASSSQRQGADQPQHF.

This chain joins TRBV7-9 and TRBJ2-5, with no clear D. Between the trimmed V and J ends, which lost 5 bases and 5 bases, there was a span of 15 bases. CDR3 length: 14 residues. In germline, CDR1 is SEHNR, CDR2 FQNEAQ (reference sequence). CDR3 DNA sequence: TGTGCCAGCAGCCCAAGGTACAGCCCCGAGACCCAGTACTTC. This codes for CASSPRYSPETQYF.

CDR3 sequence (DNA): TGTGCCAGCCACCCGGGGGACCTAAGCAATCAGCCCCAGCATTTT. Translated, it gives CASHPGDLSNQPQHF. V and J are TRBV27 and TRBJ1-5; a possible D gene is TRBD1 (5 bases). Germline V lookup: CDR1 MNHEY, CDR2 SMNVEV (reference sequence). Trimming took 8 bases from V and 1 from J, leaving 15 bases between them. The CDR3 consists of 15 residues.

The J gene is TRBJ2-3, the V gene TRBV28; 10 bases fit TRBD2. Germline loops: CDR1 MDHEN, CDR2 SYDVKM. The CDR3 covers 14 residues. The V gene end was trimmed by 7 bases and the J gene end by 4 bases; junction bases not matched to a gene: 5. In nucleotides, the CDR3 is TGTGCCAGCATTCTAGCGGGAGTGTCAGATACGCAGTATTTT. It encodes CASILAGVSDTQYF.

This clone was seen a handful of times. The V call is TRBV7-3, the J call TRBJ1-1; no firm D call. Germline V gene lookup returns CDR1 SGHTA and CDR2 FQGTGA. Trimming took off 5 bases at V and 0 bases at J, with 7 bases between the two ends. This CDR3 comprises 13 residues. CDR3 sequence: CASSPGMNTEAFF. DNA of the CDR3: TGTGCCAGCAGCCCAGGAATGAACACTGAAGCTTTCTTT.

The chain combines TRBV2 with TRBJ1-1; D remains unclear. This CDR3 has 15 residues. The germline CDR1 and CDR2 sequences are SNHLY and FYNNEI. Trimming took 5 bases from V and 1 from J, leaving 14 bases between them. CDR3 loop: CASSFERVPNTEAFF. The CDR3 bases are TGTGCCAGCAGTTTCGAACGAGTACCGAACACTGAAGCTTTCTTT.

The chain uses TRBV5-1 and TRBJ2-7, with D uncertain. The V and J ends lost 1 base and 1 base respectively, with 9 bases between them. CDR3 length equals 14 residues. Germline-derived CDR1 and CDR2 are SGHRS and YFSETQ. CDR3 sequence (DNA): TGCGCCAGCAGCTTGTACGGGTTGTCCTACGAGCAGTACTTC. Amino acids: CASSLYGLSYEQYF.